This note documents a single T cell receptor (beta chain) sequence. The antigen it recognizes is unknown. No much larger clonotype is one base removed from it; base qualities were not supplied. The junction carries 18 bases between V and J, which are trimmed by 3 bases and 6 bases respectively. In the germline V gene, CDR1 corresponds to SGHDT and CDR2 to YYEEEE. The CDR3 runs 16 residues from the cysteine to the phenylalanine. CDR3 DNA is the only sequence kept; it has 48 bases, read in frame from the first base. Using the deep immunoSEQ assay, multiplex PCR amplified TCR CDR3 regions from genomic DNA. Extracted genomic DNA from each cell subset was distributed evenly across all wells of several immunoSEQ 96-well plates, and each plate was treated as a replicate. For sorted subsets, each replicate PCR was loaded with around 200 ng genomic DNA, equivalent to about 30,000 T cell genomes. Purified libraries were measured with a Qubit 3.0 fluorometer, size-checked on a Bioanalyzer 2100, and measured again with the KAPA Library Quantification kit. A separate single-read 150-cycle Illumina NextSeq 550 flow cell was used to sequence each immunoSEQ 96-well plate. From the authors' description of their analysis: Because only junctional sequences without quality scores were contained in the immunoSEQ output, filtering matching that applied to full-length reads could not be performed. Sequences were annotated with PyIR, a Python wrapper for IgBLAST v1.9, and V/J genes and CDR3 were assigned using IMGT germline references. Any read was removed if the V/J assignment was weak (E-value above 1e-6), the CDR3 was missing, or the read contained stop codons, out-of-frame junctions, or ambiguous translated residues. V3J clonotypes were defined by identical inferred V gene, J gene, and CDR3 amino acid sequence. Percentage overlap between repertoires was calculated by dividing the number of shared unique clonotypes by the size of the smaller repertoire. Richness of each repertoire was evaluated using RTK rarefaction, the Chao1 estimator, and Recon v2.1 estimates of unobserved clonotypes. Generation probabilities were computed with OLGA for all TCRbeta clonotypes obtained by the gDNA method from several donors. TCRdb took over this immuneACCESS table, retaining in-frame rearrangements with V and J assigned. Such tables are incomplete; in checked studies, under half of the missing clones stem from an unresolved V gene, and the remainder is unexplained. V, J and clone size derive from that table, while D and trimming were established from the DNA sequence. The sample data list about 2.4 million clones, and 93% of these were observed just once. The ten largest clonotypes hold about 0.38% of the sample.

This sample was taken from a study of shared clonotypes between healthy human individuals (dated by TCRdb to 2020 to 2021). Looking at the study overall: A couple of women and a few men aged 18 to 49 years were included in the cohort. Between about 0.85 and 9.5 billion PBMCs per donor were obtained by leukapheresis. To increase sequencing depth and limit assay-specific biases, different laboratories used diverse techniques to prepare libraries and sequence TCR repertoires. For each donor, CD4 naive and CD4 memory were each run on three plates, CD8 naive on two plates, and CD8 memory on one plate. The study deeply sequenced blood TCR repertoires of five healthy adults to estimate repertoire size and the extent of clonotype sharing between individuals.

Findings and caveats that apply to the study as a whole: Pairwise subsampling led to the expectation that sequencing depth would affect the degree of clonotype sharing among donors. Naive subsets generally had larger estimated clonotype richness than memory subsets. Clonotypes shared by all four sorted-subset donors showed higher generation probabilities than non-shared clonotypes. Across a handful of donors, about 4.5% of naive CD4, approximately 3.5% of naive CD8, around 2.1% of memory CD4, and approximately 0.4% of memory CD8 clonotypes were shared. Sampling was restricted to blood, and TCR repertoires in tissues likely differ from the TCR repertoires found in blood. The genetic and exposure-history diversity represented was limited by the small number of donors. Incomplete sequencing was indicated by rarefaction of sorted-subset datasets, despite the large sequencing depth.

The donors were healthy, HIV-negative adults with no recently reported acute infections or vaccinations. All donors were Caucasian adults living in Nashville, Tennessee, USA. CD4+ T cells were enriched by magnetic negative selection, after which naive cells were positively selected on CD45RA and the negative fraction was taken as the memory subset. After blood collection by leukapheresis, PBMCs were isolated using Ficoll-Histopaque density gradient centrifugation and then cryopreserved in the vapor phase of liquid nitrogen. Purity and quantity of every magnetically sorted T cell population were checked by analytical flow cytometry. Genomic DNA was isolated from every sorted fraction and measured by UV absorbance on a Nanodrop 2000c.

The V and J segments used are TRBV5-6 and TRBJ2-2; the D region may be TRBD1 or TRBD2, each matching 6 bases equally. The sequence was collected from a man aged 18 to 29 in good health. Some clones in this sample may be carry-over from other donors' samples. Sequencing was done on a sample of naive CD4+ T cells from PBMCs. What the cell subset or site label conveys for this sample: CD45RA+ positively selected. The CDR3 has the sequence CASSWDMEGIPGELFF. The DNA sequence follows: TGTGCCAGCAGCTGGGACATGGAGGGAATCCCCGGGGAGCTGTTTTTT. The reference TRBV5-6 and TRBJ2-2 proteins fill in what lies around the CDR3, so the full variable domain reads DAGVTQSPTHLIKTRGQQVTLRCSPKSGHDTVSWYQQALGQGPQFIFQYYEEEERQRGNFPDRFSGHQFPNYSSELNVNALLLGDSALYLCASSWDMEGIPGELFFGEGSRLTVL.